This TCR beta chain was found in a study of blood T cells in healthy people across ages. Overall study: Template switching picked up about one barcoded beta molecule for each two T cells.

Primed by a sample-barcoded 5' primer and a J-beta primer mix, a second PCR proceeded for roughly 7 to 12 cycles. Through a template-switch adaptor with 12 random nucleotides, each cDNA molecule received a tag. Using its own MiXCR run on the 5' RACE reads, TCRdb lists one record per CDR3 protein. The sample has over 500,000 distinct CDR3 sequences, around 52% seen once. Only a few counts were recorded for this clonotype. Healthy Caucasians from Russia aged about 6 to 90 served as donors. Germline CDR1 MNHEY, CDR2 SMNVEV (reference sequence). This CDR3 region has 15 residues. After removal of 0 bases from V and 8 bases from J, the junction contained 9 bases not matched to a gene.

The TCR sequence derives from a woman of 80 years or more in good health. The chain has TRBV27 and TRBJ2-5; TRBD2 agrees at 7 bases. What was sequenced was blood. As DNA, the CDR3 is TGTGCCAGCAGTTTATCGCCCGCTAGCGGATGTACCCAGTACTTC. Residues: CASSLSPASGCTQYF.